This T cell receptor (beta chain) derives from a study of technical replicates of blood from a handful of donors. This clone was seen once. The assay was immunoSEQ multiplex PCR, and TCRdb's table has in-frame clones only and misses some. The repertoire consists of over 65,000 clones, with approximately 97% occurring once and the leading ten covering around 0.2%. The germline gives CDR1 MGHRA, CDR2 YSYEKL. V was trimmed by 3 bases and J by 2 bases, leaving 14 bases between them. This CDR3 has 15 residues. Sequencing was performed on T cells isolated from PBMCs. This clonotype was sampled from a human donor in good health. The gene calls are TRBV4-1 and TRBJ2-7, with D possibly matching TRBD2 (6 bases). The CDR3 loop reads CASSHPGERAYEQYF. The CDR3 nucleotides read TGCGCCAGCAGCCATCCCGGGGAGCGGGCCTACGAGCAGTACTTC.